This T cell receptor beta chain was captured in a study of cytomegalovirus exposure and HLA in healthy donors. Overall study: As an earlier analysis found, about 190 million T cells yielded over 95 million unique TCR beta sequences.

On this clone: Its antigen is not identified.

The V end lost 4 bases, the J end lost 5 bases, and 15 bases lay between the germline ends. Germline-derived CDR1 and CDR2 are LGHNA and YNFKEQ. The CDR3 contains 14 residues. Researchers ran the PCR with 60 Vbeta and 13 Jbeta primers. Generated by immunoSEQ multiplex PCR, the TCRdb table keeps only in-frame clones and is missing some. In the table there are some 220,000 clones, around four fifths of which are singletons. Points from the study as a whole: In a later analysis, V- and J-gene trimming of beta chains associated with a DCLRE1C missense variant, replicated independently.

This chain uses TRBV4-2 with TRBJ2-7; D is perhaps TRBD1 (6 bases). Sequences were obtained from PBMCs. The TCR comes from a woman aged 40 to 55 in good health and CMV-seronegative. The CDR3 protein is CASSPRQEYHEQYF. The DNA for the CDR3 is TGTGCCAGCAGCCCTCGACAGGAATACCACGAGCAGTACTTC.